The 23 T cell receptor beta chains below were found in one sample sequenced in a study of shared clonotypes between healthy human individuals. The method was immunoSEQ multiplex PCR; TCRdb's version includes in-frame clones alone and lacks a portion of them. Of about 2.3 million clones listed, just under 95% are singletons. Material: naive CD4+ T cells from PBMCs. Subset of the sample: CD45RA+ positively selected. Every receptor here comes from a man between 18 and 35 years old in good health. Some clones in this sample may be carry-over from other donors' samples.

This clone was seen once. The chain has TRBV4-3 and TRBJ2-3, with unresolved D. Per the germline V gene, CDR1 is LGHNA and CDR2 is YSLEER. The CDR3 sequence is 15 residues long. The V end was cut by 4 bases, the J end by 4 bases, with 15 bases between. CDR3 protein: CASSPRHGTADTQYF. As DNA, the CDR3 is TGCGCCAGCAGCCCTCGGCACGGAACAGCAGATACGCAGTATTTT.

V usage is TRBV2 and J usage is TRBJ2-1; D might be TRBD2 (6 bases). The CDR3 runs 12 residues. From germline, CDR1 is SNHLY and CDR2 FYNNEI. V was shortened by 6 bases and J by 9 bases, with 12 bases between the two germline ends. CDR3 sequence reads: CASRATSSEQFF. CDR3 nucleotide sequence: TGTGCCAGCAGGGCGACTAGTTCTGAGCAGTTCTTC.

The chain recombines TRBV6-5 with TRBJ1-5, with TRBD1 as a possible D gene (6 bases). Germline CDR1 and CDR2: MNHEY and SVGAGI. Trimming took 4 bases from V and 7 from J, leaving 20 bases between them. CDR3 length equals 16 residues. The CDR3 sequence is CASSSLPGGGLQPQHF. CDR3 DNA sequence: TGTGCCAGCAGTTCCCTGCCGGGGGGCGGGTTACAGCCCCAGCATTTT.

This chain joins TRBV18 and TRBJ1-1, with D maybe TRBD1 (6 bases). V gave up 4 bases and J gave up 4 bases, with 13 bases separating them. The CDR3 extends over 14 amino acids. Germline-derived CDR1 and CDR2 are KGHSH and LQKENI. CDR3 in DNA: TGTGCCAGCTCACTACAGGGTTCGGTCACTGAAGCTTTCTTT. As protein: CASSLQGSVTEAFF.

The chain couples TRBV5-5 to TRBJ2-2; D is ambiguous. The CDR3 has 14 residues. Germline V gene data show CDR1 as SGHKS and CDR2 as YYEKEE (reference sequence). V was clipped by 0 bases and J by 8 bases, with 11 bases between them. The CDR3 region has the DNA TGTGCCAGCAGCTTGGGGACGGTCGTGGGGGAGCTGTTTTTT. It translates to CASSLGTVVGELFF.

Worth noting for this clone: Other DNA sequences in this specimen translate into the identical CDR3. The rearrangement uses TRBV5-1 and TRBJ2-3; D ambiguous. This CDR3 is 14 amino acids long. Germline V gives CDR1 SGHRS, CDR2 YFSETQ. V was cut by 4 bases and J by 2 bases, with 11 bases left in between. For the CDR3, the DNA is TGCGCCAGCAGCCTAGGAATTTCCACAGATACGCAGTATTTT. The encoded protein is CASSLGISTDTQYF.

This chain links TRBV5-1 with TRBJ2-7; D is unresolved. The CDR3 totals 13 residues. CDR1 is SGHRS and CDR2 is YFSETQ in the germline V gene. V lost 4 bases to trimming and J lost 3 bases, with 11 bases between them. CDR3 DNA sequence: TGCGCCAGCAGCGCTCAGCAAAACTACGAGCAGTACTTC. It codes for CASSAQQNYEQYF.

The chain uses TRBV6-1 and TRBJ2-7; 7 bases fit TRBD1. This CDR3 region has 15 residues. Germline CDR1 and CDR2: MNHNS and SASEGT. V lost 0 bases and J lost 2; bases outside the gene matches: 4. CDR3 region: CASSEAGTAAYEQYF. CDR3 bases: TGTGCCAGCAGTGAAGCGGGGACAGCCGCCTACGAGCAGTACTTC.

This sequence joins TRBV11-2 and TRBJ1-2; 8 bases map to TRBD1. The V segment lost 1 base and the J segment 0 bases; nucleotides outside the gene matches: 7. This CDR3 region has 17 residues. CDR1 and CDR2 from the germline V gene are SGHAT and FQNNGV. The CDR3 protein is CASSLGGQGAANYGYTF. The CDR3, as DNA: TGTGCCAGCAGCTTAGGGGGCCAGGGGGCCGCTAACTATGGCTACACCTTC.

The chain's CDR3 is CAWSGPSTHEQYF. CDR3 coding DNA: TGTGCCTGGTCCGGGCCCTCAACACACGAGCAGTACTTC. This sequence joins TRBV30 and TRBJ2-7; D is ambiguous. Trimming pared 5 bases from V and 5 bases from J, leaving 16 bases between. This CDR3 region has 13 residues. Per germline, CDR1 GTSNPN and CDR2 SVGIG (reference sequence).

This chain links TRBV10-2 with TRBJ2-7; a possible D gene is TRBD1 (6 bases). Germline V lookup: CDR1 WSHSY, CDR2 SAAADI. The ends were cut back, 0 bases at V and 7 bases at J, with 13 bases in the middle. The CDR3 extends over 14 amino acids. This CDR3 reads CASSESGARGEQYF. The CDR3 DNA is TGCGCCAGCAGTGAGTCGGGGGCCAGGGGAGAGCAGTACTTC.

V and J are TRBV18 and TRBJ2-7; TRBD1 agrees at 8 bases. This CDR3 comprises 15 residues. V lost 3 bases to trimming and J lost 5 bases; unmatched junction nucleotides: 9. Germline V gives CDR1 KGHSH, CDR2 LQKENI. The CDR3 nucleotides are TGTGCCAGCTCACCCGGACAGGGCGGGTTGGACGAGCAGTACTTC. It codes for CASSPGQGGLDEQYF. The whole variable domain, remainder taken from reference TRBV18 and TRBJ2-7, is NAGVMQNPRHLVRRRGQEARLRCSPMKGHSHVYWYRQLPEEGLKFMVYLQKENIIDESGMPKERFSAEFPKEGPSILRIQQVVRGDSAAYFCASSPGQGGLDEQYFGPGTRLTVT.

This CDR3 reads CASSLSNWETQYF. CDR3 coding DNA: TGTGCCAGCAGCTTATCTAACTGGGAGACCCAGTACTTC. The chain couples TRBV11-1 to TRBJ2-5; D uncertain. V lost 2 bases and J lost 5, with 9 bases in between. The CDR3 loop spans 13 amino acids. Germline values: CDR1 SGHAT, CDR2 FQDESV (reference sequence).

The chain joins TRBV30 to TRBJ1-2, with D possibly being TRBD1 (6 bases). The CDR3 has 13 residues. The germline V gene has CDR1 GTSNPN and CDR2 SVGIG (reference sequence). V gave up 5 bases and J gave up 6 bases, with 16 bases separating them. The CDR3 spells CAWGGAGAHGYTF. As DNA, the CDR3 is TGTGCCTGGGGCGGGGCGGGGGCCCATGGCTACACCTTC.

The gene calls are TRBV19 and TRBJ2-1; 7 nucleotides agree with TRBD2. Germline V gene lookup returns CDR1 LNHDA and CDR2 SQIVND (reference sequence). Trimming cost V 3 bases and J 3 bases; bases outside gene matches: 8. The CDR3 has 16 residues. Here the CDR3 reads CASSIVRGSYYNEQFF. The CDR3 nucleotides are TGTGCCAGTAGTATTGTCCGCGGGAGCTACTACAATGAGCAGTTCTTC.

This sequence joins TRBV4-1 and TRBJ2-4, with TRBD1 identical over 8 bases. This CDR3 has 16 residues. Losses at the gene ends were 3 bases for V and 2 bases for J; bases not matched to a gene: 6. Germline V CDR1 and CDR2: MGHRA, YSYEKL. This chain's CDR3 is CASSHIHRGTKNIQYF. The DNA for the CDR3 is TGCGCCAGCAGCCACATACACAGGGGGACCAAAAACATTCAGTACTTC.

The chain recombines TRBV20-1 with TRBJ2-2; D perhaps matches TRBD1 (5 bases). The CDR3 consists of 11 residues. The germline CDR1 and CDR2 sequences are DFQATT and SNEGSKA (reference sequence). The V and J ends lost 5 bases and 5 bases respectively, with 6 bases between them. DNA for the CDR3: TGCAGTGCTGGGGCGACCGGGGAGCTGTTTTTT. The encoded protein is CSAGATGELFF.

Remarks on this clone: A read error may account for a junction end that differs from germline. The gene calls are TRBV29-1 and TRBJ1-2; D is possibly TRBD1 (5 bases). CDR1 and CDR2 from the germline V gene are SQVTM and ANQGSEA. The CDR3 sequence is 12 residues long. The CDR3 reads CSVEPSRGRPPF. DNA of the CDR3: TGCAGCGTTGAACCTAGTCGGGGACGGCCACCCTTC.

The table lists this clone with a count of one. The chain has TRBV25-1 and TRBJ2-1; 12 nucleotides align to TRBD2. Germline V gene data show CDR1 as MGHDK and CDR2 as SYGVNS. The CDR3 is 17 amino acids. After removal of 3 bases from V and 1 base from J, the junction contained 4 bases not matched to a gene. The CDR3 reads CASSETSGSRSYNEQFF. DNA for the CDR3: TGTGCCAGCAGTGAGACTAGCGGGAGTAGGTCCTACAATGAGCAGTTCTTC.

The chain uses TRBV5-1 and TRBJ2-3; D is uncertain. V was trimmed by 4 bases and J by 6 bases, leaving 12 bases between them. Germline V gene sequence: CDR1 SGHRS, CDR2 YFSETQ. The CDR3 has 13 amino acids. The CDR3 spells CASSLKSADTQYF. The CDR3 region has the DNA TGCGCCAGCAGCCTTAAGTCCGCGGATACGCAGTATTTT.

This clone was counted a few times. The same CDR3 also results from other DNA sequences found in this sample. The rearrangement uses TRBV29-1 and TRBJ1-1; D is undetermined. V lost 1 base, J lost 1 base, and 1 base lay in between. CDR1 is SQVTM and CDR2 is ANQGSEA in the germline V gene. This CDR3 spans 11 amino acids. CDR3 amino acids: CSVEGNTEAFF. In DNA, the CDR3 is TGCAGCGTTGAAGGGAACACTGAAGCTTTCTTT.

The chain carries TRBV30 and TRBJ2-1, with D uncertain. The CDR3 loop spans 14 amino acids. From germline, CDR1 is GTSNPN and CDR2 SVGIG (reference sequence). Trimming shortened V by 1 base and J by 0 bases, and 7 bases separated the two germline ends. The CDR3: CAWSARSSYNEQFF. CDR3 in DNA: TGTGCCTGGAGTGCTAGGAGCTCCTACAATGAGCAGTTCTTC.

V is TRBV27 and J is TRBJ2-5; either TRBD1 or TRBD2 may supply D (6 bases each). Per the germline V gene, CDR1 is MNHEY and CDR2 is SMNVEV (reference sequence). The CDR3 contains 13 residues. Trimming stripped 6 bases from V and 3 bases from J, with 11 bases between. CDR3 amino acids: CASSSGEEETQYF. The CDR3 nucleotides read TGTGCCAGCAGCTCAGGGGAGGAAGAGACCCAGTACTTC.